These 10 T cell receptor beta chains came from one sample sequenced in a study of blood T cell repertoires in COVID-19. Only in-frame clones appear in the TCRdb table, and some are missing; sequencing was by immunoSEQ multiplex PCR. The repertoire holds roughly 160,000 clones, with about nine tenths as singletons. The sample taken for sequencing was peripheral blood. All receptors come from a man aged 60 to 69 with acute or convalescent COVID-19.

The chain couples TRBV5-1 to TRBJ1-1; perhaps TRBD1 as D (6 bases). Between the trimmed V and J ends, which lost 3 bases and 11 bases, there was a span of 14 bases. This CDR3 comprises 12 residues. Germline V gives CDR1 SGHRS, CDR2 YFSETQ. This CDR3 is CASSSGQSEAFF. The CDR3 coding sequence is TGCGCCAGCAGCTCTGGACAGAGTGAGGCTTTCTTT.

The V and J genes are TRBV4-2 and TRBJ1-1, with 7 bases aligning to TRBD1. Germline V CDR1 and CDR2: LGHNA, YNFKEQ. V was pared by 4 bases and J by 1 base, with 0 bases of the junction left unmatched. This CDR3 is 13 amino acids long. For the CDR3, the DNA is TGTGCCAGCAGCCCAGGGGGGAACACTGAAGCTTTCTTT. Its translation: CASSPGGNTEAFF.

This clone was detected once. The chain uses TRBV6-6 and TRBJ2-2; 8 bases agree with TRBD2. V lost 1 base and J lost 8; bases outside the gene matches: 9. The CDR3 covers 16 residues. The germline CDR1 and CDR2 sequences are MNHNY and SVGAGI (reference sequence). CDR3 amino acids: CASSYLGLGTGGELFF. DNA of the CDR3: TGTGCCAGCAGTTACTTGGGACTAGGGACCGGGGGGGAGCTGTTTTTT.

This chain joins TRBV27 and TRBJ1-2, with 7 bases aligning to TRBD1. The CDR3 has 16 residues. The V segment lost 4 bases and the J segment 6 bases; nucleotides outside the gene matches: 14. Per the germline V gene, CDR1 is MNHEY and CDR2 is SMNVEV (reference sequence). The CDR3 nucleotides read TGTGCCAGCAGTTCCGTAGAAAGGGCAGGGGGAGATGGCTACACCTTC. Translating gives CASSSVERAGGDGYTF.

The genes are TRBV30 and TRBJ1-5; 10 positions agree with TRBD1. Losses at the gene ends were 1 base for V and 5 bases for J; bases not matched to a gene: 8. The CDR3 extends over 16 amino acids. Germline V gene sequence: CDR1 GTSNPN, CDR2 SVGIG (reference sequence). CDR3: CAWSGRMGTGDQPQHF. As DNA, the CDR3 is TGTGCCTGGAGTGGGAGGATGGGGACAGGGGATCAGCCCCAGCATTTT.

The rearrangement links TRBV5-5 to TRBJ2-6, with D possibly TRBD2 on 5 matching bases. The CDR3 has 14 residues. Germline V gives CDR1 SGHKS, CDR2 YYEKEE (reference sequence). V gave up 4 bases and J gave up 1 base, with 6 bases separating them. CDR3 nucleotide sequence: TGTGCCAGCAGCCGGGATTCTGGGGCCAACGTCCTGACTTTC. Amino acid sequence: CASSRDSGANVLTF.

This clone was recorded once. The genes are TRBV27 and TRBJ1-1; 8 bases align to TRBD1. This CDR3 has 13 amino acids. V dropped 1 base and J dropped 10; count of bases not matched to a gene: 5. The germline V gene has CDR1 MNHEY and CDR2 SMNVEV (reference sequence). CDR3 sequence: CASSLFPTGAAFF. Written as DNA, the CDR3 is TGTGCCAGCAGTTTATTTCCGACAGGGGCAGCTTTCTTT.

J is TRBJ2-1 and V is TRBV7-3, with 9 bases aligning to TRBD2. There are 14 residues in the CDR3. Germline values: CDR1 SGHTA, CDR2 FQGTGA. Trimming cost V 4 bases and J 8 bases; bases outside gene matches: 6. The CDR3 protein is CASSSAGGTYEQFF. The CDR3 DNA is TGTGCCAGCAGCTCAGCGGGAGGTACTTATGAGCAGTTCTTC.

The chain carries TRBV29-1 and TRBJ1-2; 8 bases map to TRBD1. V lost 5 bases and J lost 3; bases outside the gene matches: 5. Germline V gene lookup returns CDR1 SQVTM and CDR2 ANQGSEA. The length of the CDR3 is 13 residues. CDR3 sequence reads: CSVSIQGDYGYTF. DNA for the CDR3: TGCAGCGTTTCAATACAGGGGGACTATGGCTACACCTTC.

V and J are TRBV19 and TRBJ1-2; D gene ambiguous. V lost 0 bases and J 4 bases, leaving 6 bases between the germline ends. Looked up from germline, CDR1 is LNHDA and CDR2 is SQIVND (reference sequence). The CDR3 has 13 residues. This chain's CDR3 is CASSIDTGYGYTF. Here the CDR3 DNA reads TGTGCCAGTAGTATAGACACGGGCTATGGCTACACCTTC.